This TCR beta chain was sequenced during a study of T-cell reconstitution after alpha-beta-depleted transplantation in children. Overall study results and limits: From surviving recipient T cells and thymic progenitors came the high day-60 TCRbeta diversity observed in some patients. One year after transplant, T-cell counts and diversity came mostly from newly produced T cells.

This clonotype was counted many times. Its antigen is not identified. Molecular barcoding with unique molecular identifiers was used for the TCRbeta library. MiXCR was run by TCRdb on the PCR reads, yielding one entry per CDR3 protein. This sample has 300,000 to 350,000 distinct CDR3 sequences, with around 25% found just once. The CDR3 consists of 13 residues. Germline values: CDR1 SQVTM, CDR2 ANQGSEA. The V end was cut by 5 bases, the J end by 4 bases, with 14 bases between. The starting material was PBMCs, mostly from graft donor cells, obtained 180 days after TCRalphabeta/CD19-depleted stem cell transplant. This receptor was identified in a male patient under 18 who had a stem cell transplant for acute lymphoblastic leukemia, so the T cells may come from the graft donor. This rearrangement joins TRBV29-1 to TRBJ1-1; no reliable D call. The CDR3, as DNA: TGCAGCGTTTTACCCCGAGCGGGCACTGAAGCTTTCTTT. Translated, it gives CSVLPRAGTEAFF.